This T cell receptor beta chain is drawn from a study of T cell clones after liver transplantation. Produced via immunoSEQ multiplex PCR; TCRdb's table is partial and in-frame only. This table holds tens of thousands of clones, roughly nine tenths found once. This CDR3 has 16 residues. V lost 4 bases and J 1 base, leaving 17 bases between the germline ends. CDR1 and CDR2 from the germline V gene are GTSNPN and SVGIG (reference sequence). This clonotype originated in a human donor who received a liver transplant. This chain links TRBV30 with TRBJ2-1; D is unclear. The specimen comprised CD4+ T cells from blood, sampled before liver transplant. CDR3 in DNA: TGTGCCTGGAATCTAAAAAAGGGTTTGTCCTACAATGAGCAGTTCTTC. Residues: CAWNLKKGLSYNEQFF.